This T cell receptor (beta chain) was observed in a study of regulatory T cells in long-lasting Graves disease. Indicated time point: newly diagnosed GD, antithyroid drugs for less than 3 months. RNA from PBMCs was the source of the TCR library. The CDR3 extends over 14 amino acids. V lost 4 bases to trimming and J lost 5 bases; unmatched junction nucleotides: 8. Per the germline V gene, CDR1 is SGHRS and CDR2 is YFSETQ. In building TCR beta libraries, iRepertoire HTBI primers were used together with Arm-PCR of CDR3 regions. TCRdb reanalysed the multiplex PCR reads using MiXCR and keeps one entry per CDR3 protein. This table has under 700,000 distinct CDR3 sequences, approximately 16% appearing once. Separately, the same data were catalogued under a study of T cells in Graves' hyperthyroidism and ophthalmopathy.

The rearrangement links TRBV5-1 to TRBJ2-5; 7 bases align to TRBD1. Sequences were derived from peripheral blood mononuclear cells (PBMCs), sampled at new diagnosis, from a patient treated with antithyroid drugs. The source of this sequence is a woman aged 35-60 years with Graves disease. CDR3 region: CASSNQGGLETQYF. The CDR3 DNA reads TGCGCCAGCAGCAATCAAGGGGGCCTGGAGACCCAGTACTTC. The whole variable domain, remainder taken from reference TRBV5-1 and TRBJ2-5, is KAGVTQTPRYLIKTRGQQVTLSCSPISGHRSVSWYQQTPGQGLQFLFEYFSETQRNKGNFPGRFSGRQFSNSRSEMNVSTLELGDSALYLCASSNQGGLETQYFGPGTRLLVL.